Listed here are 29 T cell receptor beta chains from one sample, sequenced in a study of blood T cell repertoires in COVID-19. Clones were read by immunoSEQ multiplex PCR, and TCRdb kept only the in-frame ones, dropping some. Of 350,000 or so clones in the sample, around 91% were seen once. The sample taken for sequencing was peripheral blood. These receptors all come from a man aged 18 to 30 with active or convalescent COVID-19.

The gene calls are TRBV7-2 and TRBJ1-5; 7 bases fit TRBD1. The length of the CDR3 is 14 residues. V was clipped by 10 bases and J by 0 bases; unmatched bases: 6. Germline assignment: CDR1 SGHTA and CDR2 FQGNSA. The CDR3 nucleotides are TGTGCCACCGGAGGGGGCAATAGCAATCAGCCCCAGCATTTT. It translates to CATGGGNSNQPQHF.

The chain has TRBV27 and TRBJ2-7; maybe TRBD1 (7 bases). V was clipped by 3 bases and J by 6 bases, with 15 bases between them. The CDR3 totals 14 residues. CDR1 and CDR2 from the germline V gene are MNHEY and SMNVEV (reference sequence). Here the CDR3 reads CASSFRGTAAEQYF. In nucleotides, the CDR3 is TGTGCCAGCAGTTTTCGCGGGACAGCGGCCGAGCAGTACTTC.

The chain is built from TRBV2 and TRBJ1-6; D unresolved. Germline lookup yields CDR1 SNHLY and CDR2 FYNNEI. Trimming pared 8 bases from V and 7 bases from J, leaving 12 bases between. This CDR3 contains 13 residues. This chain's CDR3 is CASRRQPNSPLHF. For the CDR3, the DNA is TGTGCCAGCCGACGACAACCGAATTCACCCCTCCACTTT.

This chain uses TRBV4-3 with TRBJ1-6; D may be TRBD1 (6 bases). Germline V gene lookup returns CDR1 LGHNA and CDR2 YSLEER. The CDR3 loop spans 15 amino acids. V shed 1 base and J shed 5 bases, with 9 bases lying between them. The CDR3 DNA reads TGCGCCAGCAGCCAAGGGACAGTTCATAATTCACCCCTCCACTTT. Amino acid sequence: CASSQGTVHNSPLHF.

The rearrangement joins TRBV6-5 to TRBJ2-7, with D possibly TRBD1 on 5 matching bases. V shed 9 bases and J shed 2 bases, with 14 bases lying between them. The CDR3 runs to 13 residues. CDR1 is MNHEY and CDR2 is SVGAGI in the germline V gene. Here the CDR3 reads CASSRQPPYEQYF. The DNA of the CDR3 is TGTGCCAGTTCTCGACAGCCTCCCTACGAGCAGTACTTC.

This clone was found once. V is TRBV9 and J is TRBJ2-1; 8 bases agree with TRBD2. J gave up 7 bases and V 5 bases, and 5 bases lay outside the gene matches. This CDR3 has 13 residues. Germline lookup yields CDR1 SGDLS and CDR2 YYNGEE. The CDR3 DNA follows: TGTGCCAGCAGTGGCGGGGGGCCTAATGAGCAGTTCTTC. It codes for CASSGGGPNEQFF.

The CDR3: CASSLAPGALSGNTIYF. In DNA form, the CDR3 reads TGTGCCAGCAGCTTAGCGCCAGGGGCCCTCTCTGGAAACACCATATATTTT. The chain couples TRBV7-2 to TRBJ1-3; the D gene is possibly TRBD1 (6 bases). Germline values: CDR1 SGHTA, CDR2 FQGNSA. The CDR3 contains 17 residues. V dropped 0 bases and J dropped 0 bases, with 12 bases sitting between them.

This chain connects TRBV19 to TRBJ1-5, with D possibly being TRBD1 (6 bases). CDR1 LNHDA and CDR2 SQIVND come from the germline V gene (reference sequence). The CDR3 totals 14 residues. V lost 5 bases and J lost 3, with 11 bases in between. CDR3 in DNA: TGTGCCAGTAGTCACAGGGTCTTCAATCAGCCCCAGCATTTT. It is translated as CASSHRVFNQPQHF.

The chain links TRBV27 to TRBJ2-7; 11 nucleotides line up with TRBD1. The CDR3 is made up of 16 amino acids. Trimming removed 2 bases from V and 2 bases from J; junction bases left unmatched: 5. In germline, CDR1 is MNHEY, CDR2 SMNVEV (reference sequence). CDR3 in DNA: TGTGCCAGCAGTTTAAGGGGGGGACAGGGGGCCTACGAGCAGTACTTC. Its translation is CASSLRGGQGAYEQYF.

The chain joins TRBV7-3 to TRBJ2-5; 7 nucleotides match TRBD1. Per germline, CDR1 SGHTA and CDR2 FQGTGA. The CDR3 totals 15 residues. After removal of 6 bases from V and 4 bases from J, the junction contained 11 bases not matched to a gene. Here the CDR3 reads CASRNTGQSGETQYF. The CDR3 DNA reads TGTGCCAGCAGGAACACGGGACAGAGTGGAGAGACCCAGTACTTC. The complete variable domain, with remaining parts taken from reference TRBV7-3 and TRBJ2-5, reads GAGVSQTPSNKVTEKGKYVELRCDPISGHTALYWYRQSLGQGPEFLIYFQGTGAADDSGLPNDRFFAVRPEGSVSTLKIQRTERGDSAVYLCASRNTGQSGETQYFGPGTRLLVL.

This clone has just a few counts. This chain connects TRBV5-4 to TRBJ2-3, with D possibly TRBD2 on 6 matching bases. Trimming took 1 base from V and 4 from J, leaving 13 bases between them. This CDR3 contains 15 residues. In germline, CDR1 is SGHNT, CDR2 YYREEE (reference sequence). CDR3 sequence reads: CASSLRTTGADTQYF. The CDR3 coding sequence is TGTGCCAGCAGCTTGCGGACTACTGGCGCAGATACGCAGTATTTT.

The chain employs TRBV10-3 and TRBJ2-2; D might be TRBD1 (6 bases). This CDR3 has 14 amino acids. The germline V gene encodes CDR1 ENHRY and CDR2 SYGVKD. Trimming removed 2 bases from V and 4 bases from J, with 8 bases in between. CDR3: CAISETGSTGELFF. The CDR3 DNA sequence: TGTGCCATCAGTGAGACAGGGAGCACCGGGGAGCTGTTTTTT.

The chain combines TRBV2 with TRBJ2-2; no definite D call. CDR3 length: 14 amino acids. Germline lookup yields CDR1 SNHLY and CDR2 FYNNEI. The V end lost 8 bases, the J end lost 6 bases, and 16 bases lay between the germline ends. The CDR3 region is CASLSAGAAGELFF. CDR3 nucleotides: TGTGCCAGCCTGTCAGCCGGAGCCGCCGGGGAGCTGTTTTTT.

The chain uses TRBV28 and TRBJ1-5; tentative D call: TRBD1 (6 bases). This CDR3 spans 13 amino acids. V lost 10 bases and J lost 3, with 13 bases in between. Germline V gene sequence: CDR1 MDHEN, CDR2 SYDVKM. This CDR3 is CATGRQVNQPQHF. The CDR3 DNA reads TGTGCCACCGGAAGACAGGTCAATCAGCCCCAGCATTTT.

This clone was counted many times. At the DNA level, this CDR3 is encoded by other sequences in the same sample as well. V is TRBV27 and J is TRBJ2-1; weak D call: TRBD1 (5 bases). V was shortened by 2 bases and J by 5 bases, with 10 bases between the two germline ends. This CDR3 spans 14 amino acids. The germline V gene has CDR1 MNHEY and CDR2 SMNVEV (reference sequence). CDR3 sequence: CASSLTRVNNEQFF. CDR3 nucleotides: TGTGCCAGCAGTTTAACCAGGGTCAACAATGAGCAGTTCTTC.

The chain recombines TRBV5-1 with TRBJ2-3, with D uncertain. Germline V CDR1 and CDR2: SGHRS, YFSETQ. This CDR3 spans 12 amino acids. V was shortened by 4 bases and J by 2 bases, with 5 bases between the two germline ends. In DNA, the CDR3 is TGCGCCAGCAGCGAGGACACAGATACGCAGTATTTT. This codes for CASSEDTDTQYF.

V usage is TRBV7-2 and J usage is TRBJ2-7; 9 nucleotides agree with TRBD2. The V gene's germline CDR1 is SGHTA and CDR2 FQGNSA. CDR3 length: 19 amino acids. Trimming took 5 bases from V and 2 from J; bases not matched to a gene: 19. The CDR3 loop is CASSPGMGRGSGSPYEQYF. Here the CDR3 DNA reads TGTGCCAGCAGCCCCGGCATGGGCAGGGGTAGCGGGAGCCCCTACGAGCAGTACTTC.

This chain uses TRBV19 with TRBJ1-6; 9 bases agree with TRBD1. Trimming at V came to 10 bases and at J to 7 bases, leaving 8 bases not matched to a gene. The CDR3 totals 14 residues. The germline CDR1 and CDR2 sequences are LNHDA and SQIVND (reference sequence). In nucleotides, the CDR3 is TGTGCCACCAAACAGGGGGCAGGGAATTCACCCCTCCACTTT. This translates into CATKQGAGNSPLHF.

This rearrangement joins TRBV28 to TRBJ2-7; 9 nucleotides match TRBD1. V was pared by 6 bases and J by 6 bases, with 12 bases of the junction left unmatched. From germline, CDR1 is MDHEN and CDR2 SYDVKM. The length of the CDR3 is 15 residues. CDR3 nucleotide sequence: TGTGCCAGCAGCCCACGGGACAGGGAGCGATTCGAGCAGTACTTC. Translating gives CASSPRDRERFEQYF.

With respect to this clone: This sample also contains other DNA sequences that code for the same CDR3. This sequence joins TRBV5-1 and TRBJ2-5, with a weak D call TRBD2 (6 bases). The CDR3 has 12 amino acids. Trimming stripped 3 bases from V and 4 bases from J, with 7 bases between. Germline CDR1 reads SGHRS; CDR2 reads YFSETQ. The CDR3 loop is CASSSGGETQYF. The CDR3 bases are TGCGCCAGCAGCTCCGGGGGAGAGACCCAGTACTTC.

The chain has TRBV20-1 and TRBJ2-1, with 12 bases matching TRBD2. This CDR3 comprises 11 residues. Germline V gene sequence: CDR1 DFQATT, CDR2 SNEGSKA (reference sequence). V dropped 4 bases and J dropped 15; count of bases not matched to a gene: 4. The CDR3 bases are TGCAGTGCTACGACTAGCGGGAGCCCGTTCTTC. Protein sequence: CSATTSGSPFF.

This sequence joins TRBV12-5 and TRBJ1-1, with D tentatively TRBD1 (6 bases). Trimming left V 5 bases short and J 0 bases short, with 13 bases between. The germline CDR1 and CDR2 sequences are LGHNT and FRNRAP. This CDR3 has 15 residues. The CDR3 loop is CASGAGTLVNTEAFF. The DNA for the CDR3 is TGTGCTAGTGGTGCCGGGACATTAGTGAACACTGAAGCTTTCTTT.

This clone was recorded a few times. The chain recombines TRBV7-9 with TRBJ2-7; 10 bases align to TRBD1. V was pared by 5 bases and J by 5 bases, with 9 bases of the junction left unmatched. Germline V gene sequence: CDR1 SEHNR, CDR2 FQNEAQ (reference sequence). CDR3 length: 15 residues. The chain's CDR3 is CASSLDRGNFDEQYF. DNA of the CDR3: TGTGCCAGCAGCCTGGACAGGGGGAATTTCGACGAGCAGTACTTC.

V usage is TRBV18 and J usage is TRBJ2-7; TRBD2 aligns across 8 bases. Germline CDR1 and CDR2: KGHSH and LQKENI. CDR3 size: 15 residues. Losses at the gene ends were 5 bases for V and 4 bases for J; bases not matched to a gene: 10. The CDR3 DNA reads TGTGCCAGCTCATCCGCCGGGACTAGTCTATACGAGCAGTACTTC. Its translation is CASSSAGTSLYEQYF.

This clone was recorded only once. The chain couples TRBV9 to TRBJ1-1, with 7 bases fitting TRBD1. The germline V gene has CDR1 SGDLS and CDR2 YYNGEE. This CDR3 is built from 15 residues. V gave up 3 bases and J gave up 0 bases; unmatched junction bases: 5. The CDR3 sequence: CASSDDRVMNTEAFF. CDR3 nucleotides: TGTGCCAGCAGCGACGACAGGGTTATGAACACTGAAGCTTTCTTT.

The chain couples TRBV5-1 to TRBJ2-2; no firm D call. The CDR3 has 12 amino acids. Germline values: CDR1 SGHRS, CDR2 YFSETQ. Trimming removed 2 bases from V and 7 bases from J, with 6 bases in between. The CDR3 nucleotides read TGCGCCAGCAGCTTTTTCATCGGGGAGCTGTTTTTT. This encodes CASSFFIGELFF.

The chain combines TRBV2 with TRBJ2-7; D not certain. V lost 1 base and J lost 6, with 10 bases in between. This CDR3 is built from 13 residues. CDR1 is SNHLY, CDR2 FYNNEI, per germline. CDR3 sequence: CASSEETLFEQYF. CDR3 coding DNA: TGTGCCAGCAGTGAAGAGACTCTCTTCGAGCAGTACTTC.

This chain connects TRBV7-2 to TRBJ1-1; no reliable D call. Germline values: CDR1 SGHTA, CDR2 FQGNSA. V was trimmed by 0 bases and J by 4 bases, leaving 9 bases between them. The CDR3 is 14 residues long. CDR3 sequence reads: CASSLALRITEAFF. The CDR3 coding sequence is TGTGCCAGCAGCTTAGCCCTCAGGATCACTGAAGCTTTCTTT.

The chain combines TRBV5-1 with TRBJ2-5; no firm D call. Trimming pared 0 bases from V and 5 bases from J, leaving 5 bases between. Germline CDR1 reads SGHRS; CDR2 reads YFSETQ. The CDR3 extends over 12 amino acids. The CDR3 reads CASSLDSETQYF. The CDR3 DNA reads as TGCGCCAGCAGCTTGGATAGTGAGACCCAGTACTTC.